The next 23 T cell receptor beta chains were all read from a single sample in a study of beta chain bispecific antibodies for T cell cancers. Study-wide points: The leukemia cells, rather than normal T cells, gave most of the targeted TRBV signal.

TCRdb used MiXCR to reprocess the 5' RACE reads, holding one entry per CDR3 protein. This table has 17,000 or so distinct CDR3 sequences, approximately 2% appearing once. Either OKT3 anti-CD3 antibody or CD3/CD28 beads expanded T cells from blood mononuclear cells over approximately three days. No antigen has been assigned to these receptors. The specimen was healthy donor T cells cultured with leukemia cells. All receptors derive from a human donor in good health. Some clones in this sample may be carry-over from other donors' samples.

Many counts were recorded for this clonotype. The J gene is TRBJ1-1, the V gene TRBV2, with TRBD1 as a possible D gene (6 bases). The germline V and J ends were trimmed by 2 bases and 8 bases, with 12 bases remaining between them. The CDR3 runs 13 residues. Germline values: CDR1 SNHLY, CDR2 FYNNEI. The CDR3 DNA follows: TGTGCCAGCAGTGAATTTAGGACAGTGGAAGCTTTCTTT. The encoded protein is CASSEFRTVEAFF.

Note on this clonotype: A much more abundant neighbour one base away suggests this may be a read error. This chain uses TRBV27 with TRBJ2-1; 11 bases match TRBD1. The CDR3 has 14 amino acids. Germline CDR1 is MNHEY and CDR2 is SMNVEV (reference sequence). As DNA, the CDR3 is TGTGCCAGCAGTCTCGGACAGGGGGCCGATGAGCAGCTCTTC. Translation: CASSLGQGADEQLF.

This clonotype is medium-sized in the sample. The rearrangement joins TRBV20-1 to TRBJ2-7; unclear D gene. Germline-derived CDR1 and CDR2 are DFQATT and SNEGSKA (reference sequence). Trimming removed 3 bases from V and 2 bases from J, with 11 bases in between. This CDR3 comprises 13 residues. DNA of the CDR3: TGCAGTGCTAGGTTAGTCAGTACCTACGAGCAGTACTTC. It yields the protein CSARLVSTYEQYF.

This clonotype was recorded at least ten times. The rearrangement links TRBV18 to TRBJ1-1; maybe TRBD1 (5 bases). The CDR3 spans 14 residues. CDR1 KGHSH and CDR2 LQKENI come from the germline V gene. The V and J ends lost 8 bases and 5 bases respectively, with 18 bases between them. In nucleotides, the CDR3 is TGTGCCAGCACCGCCGGGAGGGGTAATACTGAAGCTTTCTTT. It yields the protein CASTAGRGNTEAFF.

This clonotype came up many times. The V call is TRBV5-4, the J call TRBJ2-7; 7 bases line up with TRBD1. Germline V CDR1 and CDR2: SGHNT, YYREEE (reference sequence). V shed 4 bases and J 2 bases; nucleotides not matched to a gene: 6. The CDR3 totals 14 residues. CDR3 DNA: TGTGCCAGCAGCCGCAGGGACAGTCCCTACGAGCAGTACTTC. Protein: CASSRRDSPYEQYF.

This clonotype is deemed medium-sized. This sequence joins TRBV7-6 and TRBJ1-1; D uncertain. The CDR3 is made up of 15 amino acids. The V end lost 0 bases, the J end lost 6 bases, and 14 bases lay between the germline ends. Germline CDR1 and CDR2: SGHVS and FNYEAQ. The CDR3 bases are TGTGCCAGCAGCTTAGCGTCGGATTTTTGGGCTGAAGCTTTCTTT. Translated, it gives CASSLASDFWAEAFF.

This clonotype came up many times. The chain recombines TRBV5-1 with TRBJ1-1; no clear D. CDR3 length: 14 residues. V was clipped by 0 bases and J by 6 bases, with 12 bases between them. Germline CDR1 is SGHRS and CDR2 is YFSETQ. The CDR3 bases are TGCGCCAGCAGCTTGGAATGGGGTGTCCCTGAAGCTTTCTTT. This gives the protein CASSLEWGVPEAFF.

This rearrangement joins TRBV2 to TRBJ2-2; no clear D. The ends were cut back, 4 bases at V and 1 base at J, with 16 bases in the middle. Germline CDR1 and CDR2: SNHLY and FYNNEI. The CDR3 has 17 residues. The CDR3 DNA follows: TGTGCCAGCAGTGGTGGGCTGTCCACCGTGAACACCGGGGAGCTGTTTTTT. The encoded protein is CASSGGLSTVNTGELFF.

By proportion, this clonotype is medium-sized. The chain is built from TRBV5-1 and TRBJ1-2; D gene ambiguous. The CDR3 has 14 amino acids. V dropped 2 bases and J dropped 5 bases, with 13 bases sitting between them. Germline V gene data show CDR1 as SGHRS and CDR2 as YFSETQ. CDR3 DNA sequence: TGCGCCAGCAGCTTTATGGGCTTGGGGTATGGCTACACCTTC. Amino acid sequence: CASSFMGLGYGYTF.

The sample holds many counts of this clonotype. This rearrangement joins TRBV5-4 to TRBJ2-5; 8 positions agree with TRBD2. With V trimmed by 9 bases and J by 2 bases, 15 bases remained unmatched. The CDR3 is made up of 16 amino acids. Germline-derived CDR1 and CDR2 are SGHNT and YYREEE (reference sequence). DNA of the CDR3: TGTGCCACCACATCGGTCCGGGGGGGCTTGCAAGAGACCCAGTACTTC. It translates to CATTSVRGGLQETQYF. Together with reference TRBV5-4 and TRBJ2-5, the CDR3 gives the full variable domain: ETGVTQSPTHLIKTRGQQVTLRCSSQSGHNTVSWYQQALGQGPQFIFQYYREEENGRGNFPPRFSGLQFPNYSSELNVNALELDDSALYLCATTSVRGGLQETQYFGPGTRLLVL.

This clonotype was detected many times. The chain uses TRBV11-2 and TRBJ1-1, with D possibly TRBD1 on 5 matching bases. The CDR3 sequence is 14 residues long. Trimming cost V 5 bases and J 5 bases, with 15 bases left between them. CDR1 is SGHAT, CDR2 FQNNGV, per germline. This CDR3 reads CASSPRVGGTEAFF. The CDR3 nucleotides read TGTGCCAGCAGCCCAAGGGTCGGGGGGACTGAAGCTTTCTTT.

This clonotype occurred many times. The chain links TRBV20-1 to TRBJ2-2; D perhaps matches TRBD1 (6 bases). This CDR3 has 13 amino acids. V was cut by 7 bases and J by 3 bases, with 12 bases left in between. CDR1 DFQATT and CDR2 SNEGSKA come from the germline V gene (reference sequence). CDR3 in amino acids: CSVIHRDTGELFF. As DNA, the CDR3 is TGCAGTGTCATACACAGGGACACCGGGGAGCTGTTTTTT.

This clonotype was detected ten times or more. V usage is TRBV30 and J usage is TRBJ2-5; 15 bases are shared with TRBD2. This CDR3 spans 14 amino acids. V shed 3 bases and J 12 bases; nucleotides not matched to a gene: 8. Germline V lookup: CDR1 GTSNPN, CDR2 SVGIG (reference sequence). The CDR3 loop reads CAWSPGLAGGDKYF. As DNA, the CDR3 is TGTGCCTGGAGCCCGGGACTAGCGGGGGGCGACAAGTACTTC.

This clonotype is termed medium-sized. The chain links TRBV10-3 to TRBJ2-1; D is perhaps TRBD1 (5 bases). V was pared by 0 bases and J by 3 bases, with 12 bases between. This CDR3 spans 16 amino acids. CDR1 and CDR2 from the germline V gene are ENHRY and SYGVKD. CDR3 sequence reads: CAISESVTVGYNEQFF. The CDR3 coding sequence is TGTGCCATCAGTGAGTCAGTGACAGTGGGCTACAATGAGCAGTTCTTC.

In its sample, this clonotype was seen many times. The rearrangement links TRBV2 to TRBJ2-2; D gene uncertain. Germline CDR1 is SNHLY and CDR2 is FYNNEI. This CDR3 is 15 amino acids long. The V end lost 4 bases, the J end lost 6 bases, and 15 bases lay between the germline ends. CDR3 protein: CASSAWLDLPGELFF. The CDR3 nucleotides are TGTGCCAGCAGTGCCTGGCTAGATTTACCCGGGGAGCTGTTTTTT.

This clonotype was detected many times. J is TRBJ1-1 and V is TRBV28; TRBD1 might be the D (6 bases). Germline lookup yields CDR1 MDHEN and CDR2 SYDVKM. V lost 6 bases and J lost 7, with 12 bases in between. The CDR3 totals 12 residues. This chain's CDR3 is CASSHGQLEAFF. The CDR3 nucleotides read TGTGCCAGCAGCCACGGACAGCTTGAAGCTTTCTTT. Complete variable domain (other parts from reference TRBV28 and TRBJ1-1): DVKVTQSSRYLVKRTGEKVFLECVQDMDHENMFWYRQDPGLGLRLIYFSYDVKMKEKGDIPEGYSVSREKKERFSLILESASTNQTSMYLCASSHGQLEAFFGQGTRLTVV.

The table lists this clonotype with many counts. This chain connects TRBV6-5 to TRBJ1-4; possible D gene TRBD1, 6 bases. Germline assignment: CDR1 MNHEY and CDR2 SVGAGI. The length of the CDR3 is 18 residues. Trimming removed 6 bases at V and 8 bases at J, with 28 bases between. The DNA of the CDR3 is TGTGCCAGCAGCCTCTCATGGACAGCGGGGGTCGAACGGGAAAAACTGTTTTTT. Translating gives CASSLSWTAGVEREKLFF.

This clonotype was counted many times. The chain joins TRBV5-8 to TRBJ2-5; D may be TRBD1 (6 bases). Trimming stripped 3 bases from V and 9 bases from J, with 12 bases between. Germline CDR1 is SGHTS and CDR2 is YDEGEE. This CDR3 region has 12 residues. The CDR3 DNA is TGTGCCAGCAGCTGGGAAGGGGGACCCCAGTACTTC. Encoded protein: CASSWEGGPQYF.

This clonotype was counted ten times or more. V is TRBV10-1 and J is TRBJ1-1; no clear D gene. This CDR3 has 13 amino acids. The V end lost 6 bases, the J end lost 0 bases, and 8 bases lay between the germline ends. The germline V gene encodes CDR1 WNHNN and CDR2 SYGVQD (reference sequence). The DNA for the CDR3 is TGCGCCAGCAGGGAGGCGATGAACACTGAAGCTTTCTTT. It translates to CASREAMNTEAFF.

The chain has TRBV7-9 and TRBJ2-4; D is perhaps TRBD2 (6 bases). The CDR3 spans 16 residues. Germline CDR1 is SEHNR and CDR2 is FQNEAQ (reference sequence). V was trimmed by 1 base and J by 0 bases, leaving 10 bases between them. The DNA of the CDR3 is TGTGCCAGCAGCTTAGGGCGGGAACTAGCCAAAAACATTCAGTACTTC. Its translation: CASSLGRELAKNIQYF.

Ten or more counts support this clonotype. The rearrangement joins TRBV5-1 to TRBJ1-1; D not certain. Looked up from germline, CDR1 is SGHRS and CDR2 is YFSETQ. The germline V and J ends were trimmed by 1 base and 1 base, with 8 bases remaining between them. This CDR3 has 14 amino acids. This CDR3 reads CASSLRQPNTEAFF. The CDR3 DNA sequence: TGCGCCAGCAGCTTGAGGCAGCCGAACACTGAAGCTTTCTTT.

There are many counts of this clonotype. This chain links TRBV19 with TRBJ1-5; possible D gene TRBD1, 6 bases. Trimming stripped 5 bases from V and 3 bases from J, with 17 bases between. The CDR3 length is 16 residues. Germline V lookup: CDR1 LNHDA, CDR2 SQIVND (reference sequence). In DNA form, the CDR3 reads TGTGCCAGTAGTCCCTACAGGGACATTATCAATCAGCCCCAGCATTTT. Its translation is CASSPYRDIINQPQHF.

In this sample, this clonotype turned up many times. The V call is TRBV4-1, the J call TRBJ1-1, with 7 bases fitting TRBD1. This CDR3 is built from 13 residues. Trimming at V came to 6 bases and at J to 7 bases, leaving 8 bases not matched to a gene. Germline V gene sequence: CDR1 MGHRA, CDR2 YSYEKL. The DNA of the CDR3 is TGCGCCAGCAGGTCACCAGGGGGAGGTGAAGCTTTCTTT. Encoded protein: CASRSPGGGEAFF.